This T cell receptor (beta chain) was sequenced for a study of shared clonotypes between healthy human individuals. Study details: Sampling drew on donors who were a couple of women and a few men aged 18 to 49. Regarding the study as a whole: The study found roughly 5.3% of naive CD4 clonotypes shared across a few donors.

The assay was immunoSEQ multiplex PCR, and TCRdb's table has in-frame clones only and misses some. The repertoire holds about 2.5 million clones, with 85% to 95% as singletons. As to this clone: Its antigen is not known.

The CDR3 sequence is 14 residues long. Germline loops: CDR1 MDHEN, CDR2 SYDVKM. J was trimmed by 3 bases and V by 6 bases; bases with no gene match: 5. The rearrangement uses TRBV28 and TRBJ1-5; 7 bases line up with TRBD1. The TCR was taken from a man aged 18 to 29 in good health. Some clones in this sample may be carry-over from other donors' samples. Sequenced material: naive CD4+ T cells from PBMCs. Described subset: CD45RA+ positively selected. The CDR3 DNA follows: TGTGCCAGCAGCAGGGACAGTAACAATCAGCCCCAGCATTTT. This codes for CASSRDSNNQPQHF.